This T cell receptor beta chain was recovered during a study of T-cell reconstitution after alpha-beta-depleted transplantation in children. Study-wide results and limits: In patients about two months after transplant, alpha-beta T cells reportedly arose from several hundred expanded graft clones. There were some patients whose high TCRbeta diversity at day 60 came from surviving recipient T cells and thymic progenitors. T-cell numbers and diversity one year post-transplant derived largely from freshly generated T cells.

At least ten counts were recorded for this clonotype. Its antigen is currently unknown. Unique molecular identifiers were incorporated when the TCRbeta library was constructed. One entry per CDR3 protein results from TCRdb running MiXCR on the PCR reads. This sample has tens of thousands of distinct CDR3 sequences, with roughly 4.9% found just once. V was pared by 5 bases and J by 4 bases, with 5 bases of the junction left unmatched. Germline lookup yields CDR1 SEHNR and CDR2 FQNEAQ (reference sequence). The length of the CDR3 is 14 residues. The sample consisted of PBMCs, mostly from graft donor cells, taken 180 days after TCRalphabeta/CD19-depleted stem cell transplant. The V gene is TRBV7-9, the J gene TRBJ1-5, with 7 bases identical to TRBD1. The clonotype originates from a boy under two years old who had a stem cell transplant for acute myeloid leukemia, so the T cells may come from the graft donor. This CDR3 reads CASSRTGANQPQHF. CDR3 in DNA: TGTGCCAGCAGCCGGACAGGAGCGAATCAGCCCCAGCATTTT.